These T cell receptor beta chains were read from a single sample in a study of cytomegalovirus exposure and HLA in healthy donors. Sequenced by immunoSEQ multiplex PCR; TCRdb stores in-frame clones only, minus some. Of about 160,000 clones listed, approximately 90% were seen once; the top ten hold 0.85%. The specimen was PBMCs. The source of these receptors is a woman aged 25 to 39 in good health and CMV-seronegative. CDR3s include the opening cysteine and the closing phenylalanine or tryptophan. Fields, in order: V gene, CDR3 length, CDR3 protein.

v_gene: TRBV19
len: 14
CDR3aa: CASNRDINNYGYTF

v_gene: TRBV18
len: 16
CDR3aa: CASSPSASGRGGEQYF

v_gene: TRBV5-6
len: 16
CDR3aa: CASSPRGGSYNSPLHF

v_gene: TRBV6-6
len: 15
CDR3aa: CASRRDRVVTDTQYF

v_gene: TRBV18
len: 14
CDR3aa: CASSSGQGGYEQYF

v_gene: TRBV2
len: 13
CDR3aa: CASIGQRNQPQHF

v_gene: TRBV12-1
len: 14
CDR3aa: CASSPIFWLNTQYF

v_gene: TRBV15
len: 12
CDR3aa: CATSPSGYEQYF

v_gene: TRBV10-2
len: 13
CDR3aa: CASSRLEGETQYF

v_gene: TRBV6-5
len: 14
CDR3aa: CASSGAGVTGELFF

v_gene: TRBV6-1
len: 14
CDR3aa: CASRTQAFPYEQYF

v_gene: TRBV5-1
len: 13
CDR3aa: CASSGGSNNEQFF

v_gene: TRBV7-8
len: 15
CDR3aa: CASSLGRGSTDTQYF

v_gene: TRBV7-8
len: 17
CDR3aa: CASSPGTSGRRRETQYF

v_gene: TRBV13
len: 22
CDR3aa: CASSYLYAGTSGGLLSYNEQFF

v_gene: TRBV10-2
len: 15
CDR3aa: CASRGTGGMNQPQHF

v_gene: TRBV18
len: 15
CDR3aa: CASSPLGQGRTEAFF

v_gene: TRBV29-1
len: 14
CDR3aa: CSVGGAGRSYEQYF

v_gene: TRBV7-2
len: 18
CDR3aa: CASRPGGQTSGRQETQYF

v_gene: TRBV19
len: 13
CDR3aa: CASSHRENQPQHF

v_gene: TRBV6-5
len: 14
CDR3aa: CASGSTGDTGELFF

v_gene: TRBV4-2
len: 15
CDR3aa: CASSQEAGGTDTQYF

v_gene: TRBV5-6
len: 17
CDR3aa: CASSLEGLRGSQETQYF

v_gene: TRBV6-1
len: 15
CDR3aa: CASSRTGGEGQPQHF